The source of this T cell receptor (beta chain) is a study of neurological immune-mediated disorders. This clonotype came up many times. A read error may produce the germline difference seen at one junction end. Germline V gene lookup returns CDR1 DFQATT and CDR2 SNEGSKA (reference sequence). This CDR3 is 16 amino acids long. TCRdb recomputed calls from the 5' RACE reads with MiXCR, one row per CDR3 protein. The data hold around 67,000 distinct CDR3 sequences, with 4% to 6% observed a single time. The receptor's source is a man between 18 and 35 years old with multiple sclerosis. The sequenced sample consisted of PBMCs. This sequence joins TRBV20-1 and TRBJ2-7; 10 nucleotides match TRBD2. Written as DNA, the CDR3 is TGCAGTGCTCGAGAGGGCCTAGCGGGAGACTTAGACGAGCAGTACTTC. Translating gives CSAREGLAGDLDEQYF.